This T cell receptor beta chain originates from a study of T-cell reconstitution after alpha-beta-depleted transplantation in children. Regarding the study as a whole: Roughly two months post-transplant, alpha-beta T cells reportedly originated from several hundred graft clones that had expanded. When one year had passed after transplant, most T-cell counts and diversity came from newly produced T cells.

On this clonotype: Antigen specificity is unknown.

The CDR3 consists of 14 residues. After removal of 4 bases from V and 2 bases from J, the junction contained 4 bases not matched to a gene. Germline-derived CDR1 and CDR2 are DFQATT and SNEGSKA (reference sequence). Library preparation (for TCRbeta) was performed with unique molecular identifiers. MiXCR, applied by TCRdb to the PCR reads, yields one record per CDR3 protein. The sample holds 500,000 to 750,000 distinct CDR3 sequences, 25% to 30% seen once. J is TRBJ2-3 and V is TRBV20-1, with 9 bases identical to TRBD2. This clonotype was obtained from a boy younger than two with Wiskott-Aldrich syndrome, due to receive a stem cell transplant. The source material was PBMCs, sampled before TCRalphabeta/CD19-depleted stem cell transplant. DNA for the CDR3: TGCAGTGCTACGGCTAGCGGGAACACAGATACGCAGTATTTT. This translates into CSATASGNTDTQYF.